This is a list of T cell receptor beta chains from one sample in a study of blood T cell repertoires in COVID-19. Data came from immunoSEQ multiplex PCR; TCRdb stores just in-frame clones and leaves some out. The sample has around 200,000 clones, 85% to 90% seen once; the top ten hold over 3%. The sample was PBMCs or T cells enriched from blood (not recorded which). These receptors were taken from a woman between 45 and 65 years old in a cohort exposed to, infected with or recovered from COVID-19 (not recorded which). Both conserved end residues are part of each CDR3. A D gene is named only where the DNA matches it firmly. Size is stated for part of the rows, as once, few or many counts, or as a class when the clone is expanded.

cdr3_length d_call clone_size j_call v_call cdr3_aa cdr3_nt
14 . . TRBJ1-2 TRBV7-2 CASSWRRGAEGYTF TGTGCCAGCAGCTGGCGTCGCGGGGCGGAAGGCTACACCTTC
14 TRBD2 . TRBJ2-5 TRBV6-6 CASSSPGGAETQYF TGTGCCAGCAGTAGCCCGGGGGGGGCAGAGACCCAGTACTTC
17 . . TRBJ2-2 TRBV5-6 CASSSISRGQDTGELFF TGTGCCAGCAGCTCCATATCGCGGGGGCAAGACACCGGGGAGCTGTTTTTT
14 . . TRBJ1-5 TRBV18 CASSPVTANQPQHF TGTGCCAGCTCACCAGTGACAGCAAATCAGCCCCAGCATTTT
16 TRBD1 . TRBJ1-2 TRBV5-3 CARSFSGGPANYGYTF TGTGCCAGAAGCTTCTCAGGGGGCCCTGCTAACTATGGCTACACCTTC
19 TRBD2 . TRBJ2-2 TRBV19 CASSIDRRSGLALIGELFF TGTGCCAGTAGTATAGATCGCAGGTCAGGACTAGCGCTAATCGGGGAGCTGTTTTTT
15 TRBD1 . TRBJ1-4 TRBV5-1 CASSFQGARGEKLFF TGCGCCAGCAGCTTCCAGGGGGCGCGGGGTGAAAAACTGTTTTTT
14 . . TRBJ1-1 TRBV28 CASSFSDRDTEAFF TGTGCCAGCAGTTTCTCCGACAGAGACACTGAAGCTTTCTTT
16 . . TRBJ1-6 TRBV2 CASSEAGTSYNSPLHF TGTGCCAGCAGTGAAGCGGGCACCTCCTATAATTCACCCCTCCACTTT
13 . . TRBJ1-1 TRBV11-2 CASSYLSATEAFF TGTGCCAGCAGCTACCTGAGTGCAACTGAAGCTTTCTTT
16 TRBD2 . TRBJ2-1 TRBV10-2 CASSGGGLVPSDEQFF TGCGCCAGCAGCGGGGGGGGACTAGTCCCGTCGGATGAGCAGTTCTTC
14 . . TRBJ2-2 TRBV7-2 CASSRVRDTGELFF TGTGCCAGCAGCCGGGTGAGGGACACCGGGGAGCTGTTTTTT
14 . . TRBJ1-2 TRBV28 CASSLGRGNYGYTF TGTGCCAGCAGTTTAGGACGGGGGAACTATGGCTACACCTTC
14 TRBD1 . TRBJ1-3 TRBV6-5 CATDRGLSGNTIYF TGTGCCACGGACAGGGGGCTCTCTGGAAACACCATATATTTT
16 TRBD1 . TRBJ2-2 TRBV7-9 CASSPSGTGGTGELFF TGTGCCAGCAGCCCTTCCGGGACAGGGGGGACCGGGGAGCTGTTTTTT
15 . . TRBJ1-2 TRBV4-2 CASSQDREFGRGYTF TGTGCCAGCAGCCAAGATCGGGAATTCGGTCGGGGCTACACCTTC
15 TRBD2 once TRBJ2-1 TRBV7-2 CASRSGGGVYNEQFF TGTGCCAGCAGGAGTGGCGGGGGGGTTTACAATGAGCAGTTCTTC
14 TRBD1 . TRBJ2-1 TRBV7-2 CASSLQGARNEQFF TGTGCCAGCAGCCTACAGGGGGCGCGCAATGAGCAGTTCTTC
16 . . TRBJ1-5 TRBV4-3 CASSQDGQTSNQPQHF TGCGCCAGCAGCCAAGATGGACAGACGAGCAATCAGCCCCAGCATTTT
17 TRBD1 few TRBJ1-2 TRBV9 CASSPGTGGAAVYGYTF TGTGCCAGCAGCCCCGGGACAGGGGGCGCCGCCGTCTATGGCTACACCTTC
15 TRBD1 . TRBJ1-1 TRBV7-8 CASSLYGTDNTEAFF TGTGCCAGCAGCTTATACGGGACAGACAACACTGAAGCTTTCTTT
15 . . TRBJ2-7 TRBV5-6 CASSLVAGGLYEQYF TGTGCCAGCAGCTTGGTCGCCGGCGGGCTGTACGAGCAGTACTTC
13 . . TRBJ1-2 TRBV7-3 CASSPGGNSGYTF TGTGCCAGCAGCCCGGGAGGGAATAGTGGCTACACCTTC
14 TRBD1 . TRBJ2-1 TRBV7-2 CASSPPNRGNEQFF TGTGCCAGCAGCCCACCTAACAGGGGAAATGAGCAGTTCTTC
15 TRBD1 . TRBJ2-7 TRBV6-5 CASSPPGQGAYEQYF TGTGCCAGCAGCCCCCCGGGACAGGGGGCCTACGAGCAGTACTTC
15 TRBD1 . TRBJ1-3 TRBV28 CASSLPTGSGNTIYF TGTGCCAGCAGTTTGCCGACAGGGAGTGGAAACACCATATATTTT
16 TRBD1 . TRBJ1-6 TRBV7-8 CASSPRTGEVNSPLHF TGTGCCAGCAGCCCGAGGACAGGGGAAGTTAATTCACCCCTCCACTTT
14 TRBD2 . TRBJ2-5 TRBV6-5 CASSFTSGGETQYF TGTGCCAGCAGTTTTACTAGCGGGGGAGAGACCCAGTACTTC
13 . . TRBJ1-1 TRBV11-3 CASSSSDSTEAFF TGTGCCAGCAGCTCGTCGGACAGCACTGAAGCTTTCTTT
16 TRBD1 once TRBJ1-5 TRBV7-8 CASSLDRGLDNQPQHF TGTGCCAGCAGCTTAGACAGGGGGCTGGACAATCAGCCCCAGCATTTT
15 TRBD1 once TRBJ1-5 TRBV6-5 CASSREQGAGQPQHF TGTGCCAGCAGTCGCGAACAGGGGGCCGGTCAGCCCCAGCATTTT
15 . . TRBJ2-2 TRBV4-3 CASSQGGRGTGELFF TGCGCCAGCAGCCAAGGGGGTAGGGGCACCGGGGAGCTGTTTTTT
16 . . TRBJ1-6 TRBV6-5 CASSYSRLSYNSPLHF TGTGCCAGCAGTTACTCGAGGTTGAGTTATAATTCACCCCTCCACTTT
13 . . TRBJ1-3 TRBV2 CASRLSSDNTIYF TGTGCCAGCAGATTATCTAGTGATAACACCATATATTTT
13 . . TRBJ1-2 TRBV5-1 CASSHGGDSGYTF TGCGCCAGCAGCCATGGGGGGGACTCGGGCTACACCTTC
14 . . TRBJ2-3 TRBV7-3 CASSLNPAADTQYF TGTGCCAGCAGCTTAAACCCAGCGGCAGATACGCAGTATTTT
14 . . TRBJ2-2 TRBV27 CASTVIPNTGELFF TGTGCCAGCACGGTGATCCCGAACACCGGGGAGCTGTTTTTT